This entry is about one TCR beta chain. Its antigen is as yet unknown. Germline V CDR1 and CDR2: ENHRY, SYGVKD. The CDR3 consists of 15 residues. V was cut by 2 bases and J by 0 bases, with 10 bases left in between. This sample stems from a study of post-analysis software for immune sequencing data. General study findings and limits: F-measure co-clustering was strong for batch-matched samples. There was significantly lower normalized Chao1 diversity in multiple sclerosis patients than in controls. Patients showed TRBV5-6, TRBV5-1 and TRBV20-1 among 4 or 5 TRBV segments more frequent than in controls.

cDNA libraries of TCR beta carried unique molecular identifiers. The T cell input of about 0.85 to 10 million gave about 470,000 cDNA molecules. Via MiXCR, TCRdb re-called the PCR reads, giving one row per CDR3 protein. The sample lists roughly 650,000 distinct CDR3 sequences, roughly three fifths seen once, with about 11% in the top ten. The gene calls are TRBV10-3 and TRBJ1-2; D not resolved. The TCR originated in a girl aged 2 to 9 with multiple sclerosis. The material sequenced was blood. CDR3 residues: CAISERGETNYGYTF. The CDR3 DNA reads as TGTGCCATCAGTGAGCGAGGAGAGACTAACTATGGCTACACCTTC.